The next 8 T cell receptor beta chains were all read from a single sample in a study of long-term antiretroviral therapy in people with HIV. At survey level, the immunoSEQ assay was run in its v3.0 version. Method: immunoSEQ multiplex PCR; TCRdb's copy keeps in-frame clones and lacks some. The sample lists 20,000 to 25,000 clones, roughly 87% occurring once. The material sequenced was unsorted PBMCs, taken 0.4 years after starting antiretroviral therapy. The receptors here all came from a middle-aged man with HIV.

The CDR3 here is CASSPRVDQPQHF. In DNA form, the CDR3 reads TGTGCCAGCAGCCCGCGGGTTGATCAGCCCCAGCATTTT. V usage is TRBV7-2 and J usage is TRBJ1-5; D unclear. This CDR3 is 13 amino acids long. V was shortened by 5 bases and J by 5 bases, with 10 bases between the two germline ends. The germline gives CDR1 SGHTA, CDR2 FQGNSA.

The V and J genes are TRBV21-1 and TRBJ2-3; TRBD1 was called by the table and not checked on the DNA. TRBV21-1 is tagged as a pseudogene. The CDR3 is 17 residues long. CDR3 nucleotide sequence: TGTGCCAGCAGCAAAGCGGGGACAGGGGAAGAATCAGATACGCAGTATTTT. Translated: CASSKAGTGEESDTQYF.

The rearrangement joins TRBV6-1 to TRBJ1-5, with 8 bases matching TRBD1. Trimming removed 6 bases from V and 4 bases from J; junction bases left unmatched: 5. The CDR3 contains 14 residues. Germline loops: CDR1 MNHNS, CDR2 SASEGT. CDR3 sequence: CASSGTGQNQPQHF. As DNA, the CDR3 is TGTGCCAGCAGCGGGACAGGTCAGAATCAGCCCCAGCATTTT.

The rearrangement links TRBV9 to TRBJ2-3, with D possibly matching TRBD2 (6 bases). CDR1 SGDLS and CDR2 YYNGEE come from the germline V gene. The ends were cut back, 7 bases at V and 6 bases at J, with 15 bases in the middle. CDR3 size: 13 residues. In nucleotides, the CDR3 is TGTGCCAGCGGGGAGGTCAGACCGGATACGCAGTATTTT. It specifies CASGEVRPDTQYF.

The rearrangement joins TRBV5-4 to TRBJ2-1; D remains ambiguous. Trimming cost V 5 bases and J 6 bases, with 9 bases left between them. There are 12 residues in the CDR3. Germline values: CDR1 SGHNT, CDR2 YYREEE (reference sequence). In DNA, the CDR3 is TGTGCCAGCAGGCGTCACAGCAATGAGCAGTTCTTC. It yields the protein CASRRHSNEQFF.

The J gene is TRBJ1-6, the V gene TRBV21-1. TRBV21-1 is annotated as a pseudogene. The CDR3 runs 17 residues. The DNA of the CDR3 is TGTGCCAGCAGCAAAGTCGGGGGGATTCCCTATAATTCACCCCTCCACTTT. Translation: CASSKVGGIPYNSPLHF.

This chain connects TRBV29-1 to TRBJ2-3; the D is unclear. Germline V lookup: CDR1 SQVTM, CDR2 ANQGSEA. The CDR3 sequence is 14 residues long. V lost 2 bases, J lost 4 bases, and 13 bases lay in between. For the CDR3, the DNA is TGCAGCGTTGAAACGACGGCGGTCGCAGATACGCAGTATTTT. This codes for CSVETTAVADTQYF.

This clone was seen a few times. V usage is TRBV2 and J usage is TRBJ2-7; D is undetermined. Germline CDR1 SNHLY, CDR2 FYNNEI. V was shortened by 9 bases and J by 1 base, with 7 bases between the two germline ends. CDR3 size: 11 residues. The CDR3 loop is CASARSYEQYF. In nucleotides, the CDR3 is TGTGCCAGTGCACGTTCCTACGAGCAGTACTTC.